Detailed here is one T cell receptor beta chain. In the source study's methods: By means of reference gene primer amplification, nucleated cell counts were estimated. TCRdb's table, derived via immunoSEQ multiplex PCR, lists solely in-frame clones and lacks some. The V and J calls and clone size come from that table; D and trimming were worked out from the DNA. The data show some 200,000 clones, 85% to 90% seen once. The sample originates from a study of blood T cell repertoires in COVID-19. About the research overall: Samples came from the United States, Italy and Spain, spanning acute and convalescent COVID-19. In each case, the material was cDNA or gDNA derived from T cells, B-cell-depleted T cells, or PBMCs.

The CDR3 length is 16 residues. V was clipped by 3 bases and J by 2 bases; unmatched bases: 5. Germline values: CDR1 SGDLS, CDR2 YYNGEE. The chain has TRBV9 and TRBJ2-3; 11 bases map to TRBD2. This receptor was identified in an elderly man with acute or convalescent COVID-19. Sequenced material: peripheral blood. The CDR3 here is CASSEEGLAVTDTQYF. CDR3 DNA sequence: TGTGCCAGCAGCGAGGAGGGACTAGCGGTCACAGATACGCAGTATTTT.